The clone carrying this TCR beta chain was found once. What it binds is unknown. This sample is drawn from a study of cytomegalovirus exposure and HLA in healthy donors. Study conclusions and caveats: Later analysis identified a missense DCLRE1C variant that was linked to TCR beta V- and J-gene trimming. Accounts indicate the classifier identified cytomegalovirus status with strong specificity and sensitivity. An analysis that was carried out later associated fewer than 20,000 TCR beta sequences with HLA alleles at 0.05 false discovery rate. Among TCR beta chains, those listed as cytomegalovirus-associated numbered more than 150.

CDR1 GTSNPN and CDR2 SVGIG come from the germline V gene (reference sequence). V was cut by 3 bases and J by 6 bases, with 11 bases left in between. The CDR3 consists of 12 residues. The PCR ran on 60 Vbeta and 13 Jbeta primers. The protocol was immunoSEQ multiplex PCR, while the TCRdb copy is restricted to in-frame clones and leaves out a portion. The data show around 180,000 clones, 84% seen once. This chain joins TRBV30 and TRBJ1-2; D perhaps matches TRBD1 (5 bases). The sequence came from a boy younger than 18 in good health and CMV-seronegative. Sequencing was performed on PBMCs. In DNA, the CDR3 is TGTGCCTGGAGGTACGGGGGTGATGGCTACACCTTC. It codes for CAWRYGGDGYTF.